A selection of T cell receptor beta chains follows, all from one sample in a study of T cells in Graves' hyperthyroidism and ophthalmopathy. TCRdb reanalysed the multiplex PCR reads using MiXCR and keeps one entry per CDR3 protein. The data hold 200,000 to 250,000 distinct CDR3 sequences, with roughly 17% observed a single time. The sequenced material came from blood. These receptors were taken from a woman aged 18-30 years with Graves' ophthalmopathy. CDR3s include the opening cysteine and the closing phenylalanine or tryptophan. D genes are given only for firm matches. Not every row has a clone size; where given, it reads once, few, many or a size class.

v_gene,len,j_gene,d_gene,abundance,CDR3nt,CDR3aa
TRBV28,10,TRBJ2-1,.,.,TGTGCCAGCAGTTTAGGAGGCTTCTTCTTC,CASSLGGFFF
TRBV20-1,15,TRBJ2-1,TRBD2,many,TGCAGTGCTAGGGGACTAGCGGGAGCAGGCAATGAGCAGTTCTTC,CSARGLAGAGNEQFF
TRBV12-3/TRBV12-4,16,TRBJ1-4,.,.,TGTGCCAGCAGTTTACAGGGCCCTGCAACTAATGAAAAACTGTTTTTT,CASSLQGPATNEKLFF
TRBV20-1,16,TRBJ2-7,TRBD2,many,TGCAGTGCTAGATCGCCTAGCGGGAGTCTGGCCCACGAGCAGTACTTC,CSARSPSGSLAHEQYF
TRBV5-8,12,TRBJ1-1,TRBD1,many,TGTGCCAGCCAATGGACAGGGGGTAAAACTTTCTTT,CASQWTGGKTFF
TRBV20-1,14,TRBJ2-5,.,many,TGCAGTGCTAGAGACCCGACTAGGCAAGAGACCCAGTACTTC,CSARDPTRQETQYF
TRBV18,16,TRBJ1-3,TRBD1,many,TGTGCCAGCTCGGGACAGGGAAAAGCTGCTGGAAACACCATATATTTT,CASSGQGKAAGNTIYF
TRBV29-1,13,TRBJ2-3,TRBD1,many,TGCAGCGTTGTATTAAGGGGGCCAGATACGCAGTATTTT,CSVVLRGPDTQYF
TRBV12-3/TRBV12-4,15,TRBJ1-1,.,many,TGTGCCAGCAGTTTATTCCCGGGATTGAACACTGAAGCTTTCTTT,CASSLFPGLNTEAFF
TRBV6-1,15,TRBJ2-7,TRBD1,.,TGTGCCAGCAGTGCGTTTTCCGGGACAGCCTACGAGCAGTACTTC,CASSAFSGTAYEQYF
TRBV7-2,13,TRBJ2-7,TRBD1,many,TGTGCCAGCAGCATCCGGGACAGCTACGAGCAGTACTTC,CASSIRDSYEQYF
TRBV20-1,14,TRBJ2-7,.,many,TGCAGTGCTAGAGCCCGGGGGGCCGGGGACGAGCAGTACTTC,CSARARGAGDEQYF
TRBV20-1,16,TRBJ2-1,TRBD2,.,TGCAGTGCTAGAGATGTAGCGGGGAGCTCCTACAATGAGCAGTTCTTC,CSARDVAGSSYNEQFF
TRBV4-1,14,TRBJ2-7,.,many,TGCGCCAGCAGCCTCCAGGACGGGGCGTACGAGCAGTACTTC,CASSLQDGAYEQYF
TRBV5-4,15,TRBJ1-1,.,many,TGTGCCAGCAGCTTTCGACAGATCATGAACACTGAAGCTTTCTTT,CASSFRQIMNTEAFF
TRBV5-6,16,TRBJ1-1,.,many,TGTGCCAGCAGCTACCGGGACGGACTCATGAACACTGAAGCTTTCTTT,CASSYRDGLMNTEAFF
TRBV4-2,16,TRBJ1-5,TRBD1,many,TGTGCCAGCAGCCAACTCTACAGGGGGCGACTTCAGCCCCAGCATTTT,CASSQLYRGRLQPQHF
TRBV12-3/TRBV12-4,16,TRBJ2-2,TRBD1,many,TGTGCCAGCAGTTTTGGGACAGGGGTTACCACCGGGGAGCTGTTTTTT,CASSFGTGVTTGELFF
TRBV20-1,14,TRBJ1-1,.,few,TGCAGTGCTAGCCCGGGGCTCTGGAACACTGAAGCTTTCTTT,CSASPGLWNTEAFF
TRBV7-2,16,TRBJ2-7,TRBD2,many,TGTGCCAGCAGCCCTACTGTGGGAGGGCCCCCCTACGAGCAGTACTTC,CASSPTVGGPPYEQYF
TRBV7-2,16,TRBJ2-2,TRBD2,many,TGTGCCAGCAGCCTCCTTAGCGGGGTGAACACCGGGGAGCTGTTTTTT,CASSLLSGVNTGELFF
TRBV6-2/TRBV6-3,16,TRBJ2-1,.,.,TGTGCCAGCAGTTACTCCACAGGGATATCCTACAATGAGCAGTTCTTC,CASSYSTGISYNEQFF
TRBV9,12,TRBJ2-5,.,many,TGTGCCAGCAGCGTTTCCCAGGAGACCCAGTACTTC,CASSVSQETQYF
TRBV28,14,TRBJ1-2,.,many,TGTGCCAGCAGTTTAACAGCTACTAACTATGGCTACACCTTC,CASSLTATNYGYTF
TRBV6-1,15,TRBJ2-7,.,many,TGTGCCAGCAGTGAATGGGTTTCCCGGGCCTACGAGCAGTACTTC,CASSEWVSRAYEQYF
TRBV7-9,15,TRBJ1-1,.,many,TGTGCCAGCAGCTTAGCCCCCGACAGGAACACTGAAGCTTTCTTT,CASSLAPDRNTEAFF